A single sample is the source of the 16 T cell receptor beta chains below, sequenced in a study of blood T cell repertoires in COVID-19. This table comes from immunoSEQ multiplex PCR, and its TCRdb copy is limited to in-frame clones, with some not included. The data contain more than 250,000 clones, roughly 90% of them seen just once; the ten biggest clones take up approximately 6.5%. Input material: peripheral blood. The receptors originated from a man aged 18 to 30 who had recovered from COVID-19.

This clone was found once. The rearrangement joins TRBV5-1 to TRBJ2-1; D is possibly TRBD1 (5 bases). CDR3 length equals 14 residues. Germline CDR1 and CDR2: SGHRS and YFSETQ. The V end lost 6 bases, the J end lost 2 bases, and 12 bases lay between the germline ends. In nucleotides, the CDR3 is TGCGCCAGCAAGAGCTTGGGGCCCTACAATGAGCAGTTCTTC. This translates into CASKSLGPYNEQFF. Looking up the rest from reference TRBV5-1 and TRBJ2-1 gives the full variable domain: KAGVTQTPRYLIKTRGQQVTLSCSPISGHRSVSWYQQTPGQGLQFLFEYFSETQRNKGNFPGRFSGRQFSNSRSEMNVSTLELGDSALYLCASKSLGPYNEQFFGPGTRLTVL.

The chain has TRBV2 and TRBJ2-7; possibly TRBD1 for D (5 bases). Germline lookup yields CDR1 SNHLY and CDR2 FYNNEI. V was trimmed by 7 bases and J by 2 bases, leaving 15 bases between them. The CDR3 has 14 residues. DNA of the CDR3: TGTGCCAGCATAGGCAGGGCCCTCACCTACGAGCAGTACTTC. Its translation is CASIGRALTYEQYF.

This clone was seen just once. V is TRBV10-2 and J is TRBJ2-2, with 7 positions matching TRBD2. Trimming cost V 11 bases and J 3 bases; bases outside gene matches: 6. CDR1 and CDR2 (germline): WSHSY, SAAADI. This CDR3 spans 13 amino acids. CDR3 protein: CAGLGGDTGELFF. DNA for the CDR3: TGCGCCGGACTTGGGGGGGACACCGGGGAGCTGTTTTTT.

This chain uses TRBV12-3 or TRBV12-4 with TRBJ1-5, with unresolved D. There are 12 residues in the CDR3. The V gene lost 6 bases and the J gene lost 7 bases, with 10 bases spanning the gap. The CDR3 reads CASSSGGQPQHF. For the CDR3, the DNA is TGTGCCAGCAGCTCCGGAGGACAGCCCCAGCATTTT.

As DNA, the CDR3 is TGTGCCAGCAGCTCCATTAAGGACAGGCCCTACGAGCAGTACTTC. Translation: CASSSIKDRPYEQYF. The V call is TRBV5-6, the J call TRBJ2-7, with TRBD1 matching over 7 bases. Germline values: CDR1 SGHDT, CDR2 YYEEEE. The CDR3 covers 15 residues. Unmatched junction bases numbered 8, after V lost 3 bases and J lost 2 bases.

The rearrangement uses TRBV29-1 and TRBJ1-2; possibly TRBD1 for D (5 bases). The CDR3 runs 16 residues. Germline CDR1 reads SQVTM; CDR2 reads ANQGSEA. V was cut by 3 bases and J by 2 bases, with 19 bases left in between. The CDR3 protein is CSVDGVVDKMNYGYTF. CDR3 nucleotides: TGCAGCGTTGATGGGGTAGTGGACAAGATGAACTATGGCTACACCTTC.

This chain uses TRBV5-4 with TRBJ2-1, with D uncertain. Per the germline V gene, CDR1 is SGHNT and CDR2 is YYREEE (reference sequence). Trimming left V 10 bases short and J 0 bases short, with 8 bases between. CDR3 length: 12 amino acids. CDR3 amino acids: CARPSSYNEQFF. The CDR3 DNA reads TGTGCCCGGCCTAGCTCCTACAATGAGCAGTTCTTC.

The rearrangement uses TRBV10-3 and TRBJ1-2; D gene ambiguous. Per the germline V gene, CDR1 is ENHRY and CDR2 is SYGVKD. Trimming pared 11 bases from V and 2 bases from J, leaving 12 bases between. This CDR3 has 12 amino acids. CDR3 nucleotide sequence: TGTGCCTCCCTTAAGCTAAACTATGGCTACACCTTC. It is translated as CASLKLNYGYTF.

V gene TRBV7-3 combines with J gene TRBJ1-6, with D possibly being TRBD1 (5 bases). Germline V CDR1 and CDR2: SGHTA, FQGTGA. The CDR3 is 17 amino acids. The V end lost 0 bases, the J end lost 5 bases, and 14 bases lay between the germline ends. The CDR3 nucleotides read TGTGCCAGCAGCTTAACTGGCGGGGCAAGGAATAATTCACCCCTCCACTTT. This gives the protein CASSLTGGARNNSPLHF.

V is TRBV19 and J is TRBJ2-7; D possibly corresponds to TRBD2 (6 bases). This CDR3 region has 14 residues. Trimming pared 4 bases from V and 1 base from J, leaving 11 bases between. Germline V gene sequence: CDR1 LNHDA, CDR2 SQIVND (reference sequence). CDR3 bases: TGTGCCAGTAGTACCCGGGGGAATTCCTACGAGCAGTACTTC. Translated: CASSTRGNSYEQYF.

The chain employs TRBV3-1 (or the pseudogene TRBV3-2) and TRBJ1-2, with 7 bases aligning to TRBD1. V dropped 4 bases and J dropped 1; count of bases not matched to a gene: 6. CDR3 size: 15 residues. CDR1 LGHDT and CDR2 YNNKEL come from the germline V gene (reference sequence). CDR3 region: CASSPYRDSNYGYTF. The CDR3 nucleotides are TGTGCCAGCAGCCCGTATAGGGACAGTAACTATGGCTACACCTTC.

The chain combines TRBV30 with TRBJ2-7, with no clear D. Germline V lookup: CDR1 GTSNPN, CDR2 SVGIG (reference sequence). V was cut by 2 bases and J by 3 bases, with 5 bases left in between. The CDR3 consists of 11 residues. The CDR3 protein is CAWSLSYEQYF. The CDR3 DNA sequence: TGTGCCTGGAGTCTTAGCTACGAGCAGTACTTC.

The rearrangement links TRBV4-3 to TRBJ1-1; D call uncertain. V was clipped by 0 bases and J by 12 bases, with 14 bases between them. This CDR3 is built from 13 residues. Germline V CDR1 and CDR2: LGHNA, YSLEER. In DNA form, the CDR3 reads TGCGCCAGCAGCCAAGATAGTTATCGGGAGTCTTTCTTT. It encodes CASSQDSYRESFF.

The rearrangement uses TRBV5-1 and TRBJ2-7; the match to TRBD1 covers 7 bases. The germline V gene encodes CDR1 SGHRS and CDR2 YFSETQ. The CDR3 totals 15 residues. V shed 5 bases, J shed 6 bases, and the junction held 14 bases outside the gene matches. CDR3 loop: CASRVSPTGQSEQYF. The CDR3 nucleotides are TGCGCCAGCAGAGTTTCCCCCACGGGACAGTCCGAGCAGTACTTC. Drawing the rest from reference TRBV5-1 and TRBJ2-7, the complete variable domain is KAGVTQTPRYLIKTRGQQVTLSCSPISGHRSVSWYQQTPGQGLQFLFEYFSETQRNKGNFPGRFSGRQFSNSRSEMNVSTLELGDSALYLCASRVSPTGQSEQYFGPGTRLTVT.

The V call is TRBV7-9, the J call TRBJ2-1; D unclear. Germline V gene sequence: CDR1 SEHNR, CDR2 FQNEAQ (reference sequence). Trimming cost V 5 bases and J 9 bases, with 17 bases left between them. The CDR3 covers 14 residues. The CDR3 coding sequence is TGTGCCAGCAGCCTCTACCTCCGGGTCGGTGAGCAGTTCTTC. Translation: CASSLYLRVGEQFF.

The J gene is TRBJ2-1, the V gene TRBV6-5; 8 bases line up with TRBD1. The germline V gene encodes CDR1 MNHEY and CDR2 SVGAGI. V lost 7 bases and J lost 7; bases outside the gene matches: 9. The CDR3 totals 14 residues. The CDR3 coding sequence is TGTGCCAGCATCGCTTTTGACAGGGGAAATGAGCAGTTCTTC. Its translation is CASIAFDRGNEQFF.